The entry that follows covers one TCR beta chain sequence. The germline gene is not matched at one end of the junction; a read error may be the cause. For each donor, at least one pre-ART and at least two post-ART PBMC samples were available. The CDR3 is made up of 13 amino acids. Germline V lookup: CDR1 SGHKS, CDR2 YYEKEE (reference sequence). Assay version v3.0 of immunoSEQ was used, and it was run at survey level. The repertoire was sequenced with immunoSEQ multiplex PCR; TCRdb's copy has only in-frame clones and lacks some. The table includes about 11,000 clones, roughly 76% detected once. These data are taken from a study of long-term antiretroviral therapy in people with HIV. The overall study: The earliest samples came about a decade before the 2015 immediate-ART recommendation.

This sequence joins TRBV5-5 and TRBJ1-1; D unresolved. The sample in question was unsorted PBMCs, obtained at the start of antiretroviral therapy, before treatment. The origin of this receptor is a man between 25 and 39 years old with HIV. CDR3: CASSRLWNAEAFF. The CDR3 nucleotides read TGTGCCAGCAGCCGCCTCTGGAACGCTGAAGCTTTCTTT.